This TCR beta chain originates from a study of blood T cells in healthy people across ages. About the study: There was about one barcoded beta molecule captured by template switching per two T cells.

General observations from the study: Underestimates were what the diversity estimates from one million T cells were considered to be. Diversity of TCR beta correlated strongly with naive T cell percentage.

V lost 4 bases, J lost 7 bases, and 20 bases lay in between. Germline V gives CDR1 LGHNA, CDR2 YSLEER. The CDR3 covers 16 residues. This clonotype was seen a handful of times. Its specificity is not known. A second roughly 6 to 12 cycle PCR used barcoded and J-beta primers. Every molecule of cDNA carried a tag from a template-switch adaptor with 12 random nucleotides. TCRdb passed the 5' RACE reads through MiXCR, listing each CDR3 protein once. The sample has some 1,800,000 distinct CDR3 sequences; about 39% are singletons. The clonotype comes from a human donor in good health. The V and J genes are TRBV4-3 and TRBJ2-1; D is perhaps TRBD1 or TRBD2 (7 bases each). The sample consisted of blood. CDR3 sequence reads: CASSPFQGGVRNEQFF. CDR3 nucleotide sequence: TGCGCCAGCAGCCCGTTTCAGGGGGGGGTTAGGAATGAGCAGTTCTTC.